The next 18 T cell receptor beta chains were all read from a single sample in a study of long-term antiretroviral therapy in people with HIV. The immunoSEQ assay was v3.0, run at survey level. Measured with immunoSEQ multiplex PCR; TCRdb has only the in-frame clones, and not every one. The sample lists around 16,000 clones; 60% to 80% were seen once. The sample was unsorted PBMCs, taken 1.5 years before starting antiretroviral therapy. These TCRs come from a woman between 45 and 65 years old with HIV.

The sample holds a few counts of this clone. J is TRBJ1-3 and V is TRBV4-1; D gene uncertain. This CDR3 is built from 15 residues. CDR1 is MGHRA, CDR2 YSYEKL, per germline. Between the trimmed V and J ends, which lost 5 bases and 0 bases, there was a span of 11 bases. CDR3 sequence (DNA): TGCGCCAGCAGCTATGACCGGAGCTCTGGAAACACCATATATTTT. Amino acids: CASSYDRSSGNTIYF.

V is TRBV5-5 and J is TRBJ2-7; 8 bases fit TRBD1. Germline loops: CDR1 SGHKS, CDR2 YYEKEE (reference sequence). J was trimmed by 6 bases and V by 4 bases; bases with no gene match: 12. This CDR3 is built from 15 residues. The CDR3 DNA follows: TGTGCCAGCAGCCTGGACAGGGACGTTTTATCCGAGCAGTACGTC. This translates into CASSLDRDVLSEQYV.

This clone was counted between two and nine times. This chain uses TRBV5-1 with TRBJ1-3; D unresolved. In germline, CDR1 is SGHRS, CDR2 YFSETQ. This CDR3 region has 19 residues. Trimming pared 0 bases from V and 0 bases from J, leaving 19 bases between. CDR3 nucleotide sequence: TGCGCCAGCAGCTTGGATTCTTGGGCAGGACGATCCTCTGGAAACACCATATATTTT. As protein: CASSLDSWAGRSSGNTIYF.

The chain links TRBV30 to TRBJ2-1, with TRBD1 matching 10 bases. From germline, CDR1 is GTSNPN and CDR2 SVGIG (reference sequence). This CDR3 region has 15 residues. V shed 2 bases, J shed 8 bases, and the junction held 9 bases outside the gene matches. Here the CDR3 DNA reads TGTGCCTGGAGTCACACCGGGACAGGGGCTCATGAGCAGTTCTTC. Its translation: CAWSHTGTGAHEQFF.

The V gene is TRBV5-1, the J gene TRBJ1-1, with a tentative D call TRBD1 (6 bases). Germline-derived CDR1 and CDR2 are SGHRS and YFSETQ. This CDR3 has 14 residues. The V and J ends lost 3 bases and 5 bases respectively, with 14 bases between them. CDR3 DNA: TGCGCCAGCAGCTCGGGCCCGGGGACAACTGAAGCTTTCTTT. Protein: CASSSGPGTTEAFF.

CDR3 amino acids: CATSREHGTQYF. CDR3 coding DNA: TGTGCCACCAGCAGAGAGCACGGTACCCAGTACTTC. The chain is built from TRBV15 and TRBJ2-5; D is undetermined. This CDR3 is built from 12 residues. The germline V and J ends were trimmed by 0 bases and 8 bases, with 7 bases remaining between them. Germline CDR1 is LNHNV and CDR2 is YYDKDF (reference sequence).

This chain uses TRBV29-1 with TRBJ1-1, with 10 bases matching TRBD1. The ends lost 7 bases at V and 1 base at J; junction bases unmatched: 3. The CDR3 covers 13 residues. Germline V CDR1 and CDR2: SQVTM, ANQGSEA. CDR3 sequence: CSARQGANTEAFF. The CDR3 DNA reads TGCAGCGCCCGACAGGGGGCGAACACTGAAGCTTTCTTT. Variable domain in full (rest from reference TRBV29-1 and TRBJ1-1): SAVISQKPSRDICQRGTSLTIQCQVDSQVTMMFWYRQQPGQSLTLIATANQGSEATYESGFVIDKFPISRPNLTFSTLTVSNMSPEDSSIYLCSARQGANTEAFFGQGTRLTVV.

The chain links TRBV11-2 to TRBJ2-3; D might be TRBD1 (7 bases). CDR1 and CDR2 from the germline V gene are SGHAT and FQNNGV. This CDR3 is 16 amino acids long. V shed 3 bases and J shed 2 bases, with 15 bases lying between them. In DNA form, the CDR3 reads TGTGCCAGCAGCTTCCAGGGGGGTCCCCTCACAGATACGCAGTATTTT. Its protein is CASSFQGGPLTDTQYF.

This clone was seen more than once but under ten times. J is TRBJ1-6 and V is TRBV7-9; 7 bases are shared with TRBD1. The germline V gene encodes CDR1 SEHNR and CDR2 FQNEAQ (reference sequence). J lost 7 bases, V lost 5 bases, and 8 bases had no gene match. This CDR3 has 15 amino acids. The CDR3 DNA sequence: TGTGCCAGCAGCCCTTCGGGACAGCGAAATTCACCCCTCCACTTT. This translates into CASSPSGQRNSPLHF.

The table lists this clone with a few counts. The chain employs TRBV11-2 and TRBJ1-5; 7 bases match TRBD1. Looked up from germline, CDR1 is SGHAT and CDR2 is FQNNGV. The CDR3 has 17 amino acids. V was clipped by 0 bases and J by 4 bases; unmatched bases: 9. CDR3: CASSLDLGQGVNQPQHF. The CDR3 DNA reads TGTGCCAGCAGCTTAGATCTGGGCCAGGGGGTTAATCAGCCCCAGCATTTT.

A few counts support this clone. The rearrangement links TRBV30 to TRBJ1-4, with 7 bases aligning to TRBD1. This CDR3 spans 15 amino acids. Looked up from germline, CDR1 is GTSNPN and CDR2 is SVGIG (reference sequence). The V and J ends lost 3 bases and 7 bases, in that order; junction bases with no gene match: 11. The CDR3 DNA follows: TGTGCCTGGAGATCCGACACAGGGGAACTTGAAAAACTGTTTTTT. This encodes CAWRSDTGELEKLFF.

The gene calls are TRBV25-1 and TRBJ2-5; D is ambiguous. Germline V CDR1 and CDR2: MGHDK, SYGVNS. V gave up 8 bases and J gave up 5 bases, with 15 bases separating them. This CDR3 has 13 amino acids. The chain's CDR3 is CASGRSRWETQYF. For the CDR3, the DNA is TGTGCCAGCGGTCGGAGTCGGTGGGAGACCCAGTACTTC.

The chain joins TRBV6-4 to TRBJ1-1; D is undetermined. Deletions cut 0 bases from V and 1 base from J, with 27 bases between. The CDR3 length is 21 residues. Germline CDR1 reads MRHNA; CDR2 reads SNTAGT. CDR3 amino acids: CASSDSGTVNSRLCWNTEAFF. CDR3 nucleotides: TGTGCCAGCAGTGACTCCGGCACCGTGAACAGCCGACTTTGTTGGAACACTGAAGCTTTCTTT.

The chain employs TRBV4-1 and TRBJ2-3, with TRBD2 matching over 8 bases. CDR3 length: 16 residues. CDR1 is MGHRA and CDR2 is YSYEKL in the germline V gene. V gave up 4 bases and J gave up 2 bases; unmatched junction bases: 8. Here the CDR3 reads CASSRQAGAITDTQYF. For the CDR3, the DNA is TGCGCCAGCAGCCGCCAAGCGGGGGCCATCACAGATACGCAGTATTTT.

This sequence joins TRBV7-2 and TRBJ2-1, with 7 bases aligning to TRBD2. The junction had 10 bases not matched to a gene; V was cut back by 4 bases and J by 1 base. The CDR3 has 17 residues. Per the germline V gene, CDR1 is SGHTA and CDR2 is FQGNSA. The CDR3 is CASSSPSGNPSYNEQFF. CDR3 DNA sequence: TGTGCCAGCAGCTCCCCTAGCGGAAACCCGTCCTACAATGAGCAGTTCTTC. The variable domain in full, completed from reference TRBV7-2 and TRBJ2-1, reads GAGVSQSPSNKVTEKGKDVELRCDPISGHTALYWYRQSLGQGLEFLIYFQGNSAPDKSGLPSDRFSAERTGGSVSTLTIQRTQQEDSAVYLCASSSPSGNPSYNEQFFGPGTRLTVL.

The V gene is TRBV23-1, the J gene TRBJ2-5, with 7 positions matching TRBD1. TRBV23-1 is an ORF for which the function is uncertain. V shed 5 bases and J 1 base; nucleotides not matched to a gene: 1. The CDR3 covers 13 residues. CDR3 nucleotide sequence: TGCGCCAGCAGTACAGGGGCCCAAGAGACCCAGTACTTC. It translates to CASSTGAQETQYF.

The chain uses TRBV7-9 and TRBJ2-4; no reliable D call. Trimming removed 1 base at V and 10 bases at J, with 11 bases between. This CDR3 is 13 amino acids long. Per germline, CDR1 SEHNR and CDR2 FQNEAQ (reference sequence). CDR3 sequence (DNA): TGTGCCAGCAGCTTAGAAGGTGGGCAAATTCAGTACTTC. Residues: CASSLEGGQIQYF.

The chain recombines TRBV5-6 with TRBJ1-1; TRBD1 aligns across 7 bases. CDR1 SGHDT and CDR2 YYEEEE come from the germline V gene. The CDR3 contains 17 residues. With 6 bases clipped from V and 5 bases from J, the junction kept 19 bases outside the gene matches. The CDR3 bases are TGTGCCAGCAACCTACGTTCGACAGGGCGAGTTTGGACTGAAGCTTTCTTT. Translation gives CASNLRSTGRVWTEAFF.